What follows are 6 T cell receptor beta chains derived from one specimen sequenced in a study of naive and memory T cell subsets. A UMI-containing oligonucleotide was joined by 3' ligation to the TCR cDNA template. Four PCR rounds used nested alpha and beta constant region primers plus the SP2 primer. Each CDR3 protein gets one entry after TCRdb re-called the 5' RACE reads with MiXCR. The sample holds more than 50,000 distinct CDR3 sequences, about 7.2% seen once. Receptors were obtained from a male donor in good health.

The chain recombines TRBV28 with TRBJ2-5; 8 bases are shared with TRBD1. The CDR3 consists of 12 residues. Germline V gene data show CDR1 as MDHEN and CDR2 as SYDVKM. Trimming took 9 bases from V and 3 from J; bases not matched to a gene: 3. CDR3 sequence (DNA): TGTGCCAGTCTGGACAGGGAAGAGACCCAGTACTTC. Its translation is CASLDREETQYF.

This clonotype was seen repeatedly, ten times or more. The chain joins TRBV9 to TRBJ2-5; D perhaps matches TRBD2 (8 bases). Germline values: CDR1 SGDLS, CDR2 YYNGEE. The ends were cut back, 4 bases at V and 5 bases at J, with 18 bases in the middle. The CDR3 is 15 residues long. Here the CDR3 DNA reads TGTGCCAGCAGCCCAGGGGGACTAGATGGGGAGACCCAGTACTTC. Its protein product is CASSPGGLDGETQYF.

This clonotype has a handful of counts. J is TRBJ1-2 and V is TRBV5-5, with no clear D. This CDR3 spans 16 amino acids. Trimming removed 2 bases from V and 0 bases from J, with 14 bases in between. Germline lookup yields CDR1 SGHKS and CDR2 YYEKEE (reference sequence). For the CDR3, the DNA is TGTGCCAGCAGCTTAACTCTGTGGCCACCTAACTATGGCTACACCTTC. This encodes CASSLTLWPPNYGYTF.

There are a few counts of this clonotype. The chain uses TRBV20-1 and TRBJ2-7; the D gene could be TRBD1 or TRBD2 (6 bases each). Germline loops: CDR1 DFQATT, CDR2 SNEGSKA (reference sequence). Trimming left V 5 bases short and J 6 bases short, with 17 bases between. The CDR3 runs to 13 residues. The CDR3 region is CSAWRAGAIEQYF. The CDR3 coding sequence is TGCAGTGCTTGGAGGGCAGGGGCGATCGAGCAGTACTTC.

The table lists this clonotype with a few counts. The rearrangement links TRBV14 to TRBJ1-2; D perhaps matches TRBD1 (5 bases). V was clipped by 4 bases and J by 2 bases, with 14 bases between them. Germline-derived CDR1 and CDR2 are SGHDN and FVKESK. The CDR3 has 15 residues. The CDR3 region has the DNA TGTGCCAGCAGCCCCGGGACGGTACTAAACTATGGCTACACCTTC. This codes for CASSPGTVLNYGYTF.

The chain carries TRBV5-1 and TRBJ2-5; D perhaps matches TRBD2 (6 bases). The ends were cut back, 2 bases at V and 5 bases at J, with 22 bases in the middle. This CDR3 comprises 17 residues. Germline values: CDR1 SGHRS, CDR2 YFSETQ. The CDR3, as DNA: TGCGCCAGCAGCTTTCTCCCAGGGACTGGGAGAGAGGAGACCCAGTACTTC. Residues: CASSFLPGTGREETQYF.